This T cell receptor (beta chain) emerged from a study of tumor and adjacent non-tumor tissue in lung cancer. General observations from the study: TCR diversity was significantly greater in tumor than normal lung tissue.

A modified ARM-PCR protocol with three rounds of nested PCR amplified TCRbeta. One entry per CDR3 protein, called by TCRdb with MiXCR from the multiplex PCR reads. This sample yields fewer than 75,000 distinct CDR3 sequences, of which under 80% are seen a single time; around 43% belongs to the top ten. The template was RNA from unsorted bulk tissue. The normal lung tissue was taken more than 3 cm from the tumor edge. Germline values: CDR1 MNHNY, CDR2 SVGAGI (reference sequence). The CDR3 sequence is 17 residues long. A note on this clonotype: Its specificity is unknown. The germline gene is not matched at one end of the junction; a read error may be the cause.

The genes are TRBV6-6 and TRBJ2-6, with D possibly TRBD1 on 5 matching bases. Sequencing used distant non-tumor lung tissue. This receptor was identified in a man in his sixties with non-small cell lung cancer. The CDR3 DNA sequence: TGTGCCAGTATTAACCGCCCAGGGAACTCTGGGGCCAACGCCCTGACTTTC. It codes for CASINRPGNSGANALTF.